Reported below is one T cell receptor (beta chain). It has no known antigen specificity. Base qualities are missing; no much larger clone stands one base away. The data were taken from a study of blood T cell repertoires in COVID-19 (dated by TCRdb to about 2020). Background for the entire study: Collaborator samples came from the United States, Italy and Spain and covered acute and convalescent phases of COVID-19. Samples were obtained from the ongoing ImmuneRACE study (first 160 participants) and from 1,254 subjects provided by 6 global collaborators. Nearly every sample came with metadata listing a de-identified subject ID, COVID-19 status, age in years and sex. Where HLA class I and class II types were available, the types were taken from metadata supplied by the sample provider, not from assay-based typing. The repertoires were made available in a free public database intended to serve as a resource for research on the immune response to SARS-CoV-2. Subjects who had been exposed to COVID-19, were actively infected with it, or had recovered from it provided the deeply sampled blood TCRbeta repertoires that made up the dataset. The material from the prospective study consisted of cDNA or gDNA derived from T cells, B-cell-depleted T cells, or PBMCs. What the authors observed across the whole study: How much clinical and demographic metadata was included differed by source and by participant, and the metadata was provided uncurated.

At one collaborating source in Seattle, patients were enrolled during active infection and were followed longitudinally through the course of disease. Whole blood was collected in K2EDTA tubes by collaborating institutions according to the institutions' own protocols. Collaborator samples were shipped for TCRbeta analysis as frozen whole blood, isolated PBMCs, or DNA extracted from either sample type. TCRbeta CDR3 regions were amplified from genomic DNA by means of the immunoSEQ Assay, a bias-controlled multiplex PCR. Regarding the original processing steps: The number of nucleated cells in each sample was estimated by amplification of reference gene primers within the assay. To quantify the absolute abundance of each unique TCRbeta CDR3 rearrangement, sequence reads were collapsed and filtered. Productive Simpson clonality was computed per sample as the square root of Simpson's diversity index over productive rearrangements. Held by TCRdb, this immuneACCESS table contains in-frame sequences only and omits some clones. Under half of the omission traces to an unresolved V gene where checked; the cause of the rest is unknown. V and J calls and clone size are those listed in that table; D and trimming were worked out from the DNA. This sample gives under 200,000 clones in total; about 88% of them show up just once. The leading ten clones occupy 0.58% of the sample.

The sequencing input was peripheral blood. This clonotype originated in a man in his sixties with COVID-19, enrolled during active disease.

The CDR3 in this case is CASSQVGGSYNEQFF. The DNA sequence reads TGCGCCAGCAGCCAAGTGGGGGGGTCCTACAATGAGCAGTTCTTC. Recombination connected TRBV4-3 to TRBJ2-1; 7 central nucleotides agree with TRBD2. CDR1 and CDR2 are drawn from the germline V gene: LGHNA, YSLEER. Reading from cysteine to phenylalanine, the CDR3 counts 15 amino acids. Here the CDR3 DNA is all that survives: 45 bases in frame from base 1. V is pruned by 1 base and J by 1 base, leaving 1 base of the junction without a gene match.